The present TCR beta chain was sequenced within a study of CD8 T cells in Susac syndrome (dated by TCRdb to the late 2010s). Background on the whole study: The study used repertoire sequencing to test whether antigen drove CD8+ T cell activation and differentiation in Susac syndrome. Clonality of the CD8+ T cell repertoire was compared between about a dozen healthy donors, about 14 Susac syndrome patients and roughly 15 multiple sclerosis patients.

Of note for this clonotype: The clone's antigen remains unknown. No base qualities exist here, and no much larger clone lies one base off it.

RNA was extracted with the RNeasy kit and roughly 0.5 to 1 ug was reverse transcribed using random hexamers. TCR beta CDR3 regions were amplified with the immunoSEQ multiplex PCR assay covering 54 Vbeta and 13 Jbeta segments. Bias from PCR amplification was corrected by using a synthetic template baseline for primer optimization and for computational correction. On the authors' methods: Reads were annotated to V, D and J genes according to IMGT and were analyzed with immunoSEQ Analyzer, with only productive sequences retained. Clonality was computed as one minus Shannon entropy normalized by log2 of the number of productive unique sequences. For each patient and control, public and private clones were evaluated within the 100 most prevalent clones. Clones were defined as Susac-specific when absent from the healthy and MS cohorts, from about 1,100 published viral clones and from other ImmuneACCESS disease sequences. TCRdb reanalyzed the raw reads on its own, using fastp at Q25 for trimming and MiXCR for clone calling, and kept in-frame beta chains. Each entry is one CDR3 protein sequence, shown with its most common DNA and genes. TCRdb's processing, not the authors' own work, is the source of the V and J calls. The sample table shows under 200,000 distinct CDR3 sequences, and around 96% are seen once. Around 0.15% of the sample comes from the top ten.

Peripheral blood CD8+ and CD4+ T cells from healthy donors, Susac syndrome patients and multiple sclerosis patients were profiled using high-throughput TCR beta sequencing. Treatment-naive patients with stable or active relapsing-remitting disease fulfilling revised McDonald criteria were used as multiple sclerosis controls. Bulk CD8+ and CD4+ T cells were purified by magnetic negative isolation, while CD8+ TEMRA cells were enriched using FACS. Blood was drawn into EDTA tubes, processed within 24 hours, and PBMCs were isolated by density gradient centrifugation. PBMCs intended for TCR sequencing were cryopreserved in liquid nitrogen and were subsequently thawed in a 37 degrees C water bath. A purity of at least 90% was achieved for sorted or isolated CD4+, CD8+ and CD8+ TEMRA cells. The CDR3, from cysteine to phenylalanine, totals 14 residues. Only the CDR3 portion is preserved as DNA: 42 bases, with reading frame beginning at the first base. Trimming at the junction amounts to 6 bases on V and 4 bases on J, and the germline ends lie 14 bases apart. CDR1 and CDR2, looked up from the germline V gene (reference sequence), are MNHEY and SMNVEV.

The study at large found these results: The study acknowledged that relatively few individuals were included in the TCR sequencing and HLA analysis.

This chain is built from TRBV27 and TRBJ2-3, with a weak D call of TRBD1 (6 bases match). Sequencing was performed on CD8+ T cells from PBMCs. This TCR was recovered from a human donor with multiple sclerosis. The DNA reads as follows: TGTGCCAGCAGAAGAGGGGGTTGGTCAGATACGCAGTATTTT. It encodes CASRRGGWSDTQYF.